A selection of T cell receptor beta chains follows, all from one sample in a study of T cells in Graves' hyperthyroidism and ophthalmopathy. From the multiplex PCR reads, TCRdb called clonotypes with MiXCR, one entry per CDR3 protein. The table includes a few hundred thousand distinct CDR3 sequences, over 10% detected once. Sequenced material: blood. The receptor set was obtained from a woman younger than 35 with Graves' hyperthyroidism. The conserved cysteine and the conserved F or W are not part of the CDR3 here.

TRBJ2-3 TRBV12-3/TRBV12-4 14 ASSLGPSGYTDTQY
TRBJ1-6 TRBV6-1 13 ASSEDSPLASPLH
TRBJ1-4 TRBV30 17 AWSATLGEGTATNEKLF
TRBJ2-7 TRBV5-6 14 ASSINGPLDLLGQY
TRBJ2-3 TRBV3-1 12 ASGLREGRDTQY
TRBJ2-5 TRBV4-2 12 ASSQASNQETQY
TRBJ2-1 TRBV24-1 11 AIGAYTTDEQF
TRBJ1-1 TRBV11-1 12 ASSPTGLNTEAF
TRBJ2-1 TRBV4-1 14 ASSQSLEAVYNEQF
TRBJ1-4 TRBV27 12 ASSSVGGNEKLF
TRBJ1-3 TRBV6-1 14 ASSTRHPTSGNTIY
TRBJ1-5 TRBV19 10 ASSREDQPQH
TRBJ1-2 TRBV28 14 ASTPGPGQGNYGYT
TRBJ2-1 TRBV5-1 12 ASSFQGVNNEQF
TRBJ2-7 TRBV20-1 13 SARRASGDADEQY
TRBJ2-4 TRBV11-2 14 ASSLGTSVVKNIQY